This T cell receptor beta chain appears in the sequencing data of a study of T cell changes during pregnancy in multiple sclerosis. Produced via immunoSEQ multiplex PCR; TCRdb's table is partial and in-frame only. The sample holds approximately 63,000 clones, around 94% seen once. The CDR3 has 13 residues. The germline CDR1 and CDR2 sequences are SGHTA and FQGTGA. V was trimmed by 2 bases and J by 7 bases, leaving 11 bases between them. The sequenced sample was peripheral blood, obtained in the third trimester of pregnancy. The clonotype was recovered from a female donor in good health, enrolled as a control in a pregnancy study. This chain joins TRBV7-3 and TRBJ2-5; tentative D call: TRBD1 (5 bases). The CDR3 DNA reads as TGTGCCAGCAGCTTAGCAGGGTCAACGACCCAGTACTTC. Amino acids: CASSLAGSTTQYF. The variable domain in full, completed from reference TRBV7-3 and TRBJ2-5, reads GAGVSQTPSNKVTEKGKYVELRCDPISGHTALYWYRQSLGQGPEFLIYFQGTGAADDSGLPNDRFFAVRPEGSVSTLKIQRTERGDSAVYLCASSLAGSTTQYFGPGTRLLVL.